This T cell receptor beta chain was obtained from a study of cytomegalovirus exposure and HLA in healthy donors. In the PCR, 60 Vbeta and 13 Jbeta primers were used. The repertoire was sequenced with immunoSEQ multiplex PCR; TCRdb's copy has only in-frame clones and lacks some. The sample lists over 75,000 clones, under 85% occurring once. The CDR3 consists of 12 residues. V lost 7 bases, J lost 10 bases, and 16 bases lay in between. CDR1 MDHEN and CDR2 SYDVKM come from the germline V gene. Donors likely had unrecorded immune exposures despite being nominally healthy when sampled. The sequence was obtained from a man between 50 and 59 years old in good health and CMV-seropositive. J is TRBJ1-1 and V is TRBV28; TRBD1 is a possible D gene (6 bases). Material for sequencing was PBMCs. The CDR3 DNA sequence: TGTGCCAGCACTCGAGCACGGGGGGCAGCTTTCTTT. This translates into CASTRARGAAFF.